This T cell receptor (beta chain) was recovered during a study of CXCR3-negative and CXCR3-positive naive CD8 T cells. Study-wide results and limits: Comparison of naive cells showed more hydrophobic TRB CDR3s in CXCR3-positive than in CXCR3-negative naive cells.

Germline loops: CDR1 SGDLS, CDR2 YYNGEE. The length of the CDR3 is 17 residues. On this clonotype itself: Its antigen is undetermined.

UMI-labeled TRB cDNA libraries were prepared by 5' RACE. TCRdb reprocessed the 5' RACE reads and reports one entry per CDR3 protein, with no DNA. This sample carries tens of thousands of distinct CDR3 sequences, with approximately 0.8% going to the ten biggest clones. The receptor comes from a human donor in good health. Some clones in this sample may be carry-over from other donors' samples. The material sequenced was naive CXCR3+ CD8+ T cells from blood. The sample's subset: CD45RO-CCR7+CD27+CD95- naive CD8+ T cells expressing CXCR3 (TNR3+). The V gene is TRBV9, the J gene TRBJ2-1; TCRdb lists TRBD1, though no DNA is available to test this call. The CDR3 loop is CASSTQKGTGSYNEQFF. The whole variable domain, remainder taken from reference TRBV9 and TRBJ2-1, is DSGVTQTPKHLITATGQRVTLRCSPRSGDLSVYWYQQSLDQGLQFLIQYYNGEERAKGNILERFSAQQFPDLHSELNLSSLELGDSALYFCASSTQKGTGSYNEQFFGPGTRLTVL.